Listed here are 31 T cell receptor beta chains from one sample, sequenced in a study of identical twins. TCRdb re-derived calls from the 5' RACE reads in MiXCR, one entry per CDR3 protein. The sample records hundreds of thousands of distinct CDR3 sequences, 6.1% being singletons. Sequences were obtained from naive T cells sorted from blood. Receptors were obtained from a man younger than 35 in good health.

This clonotype has at least ten counts. The V gene is TRBV12-3 or TRBV12-4, the J gene TRBJ2-2; D remains unclear. The CDR3 spans 13 residues. Trimming took 7 bases from V and 3 from J, leaving 9 bases between them. The CDR3 DNA reads as TGTGCCAGCATCGATAGTTACACCGGGGAGCTGTTTTTT. It specifies CASIDSYTGELFF.

This clonotype came up many times. The J gene is TRBJ2-3, the V gene TRBV29-1; TRBD2 matches at 8 bases. The junction had 8 bases not matched to a gene; V was cut back by 0 bases and J by 6 bases. The CDR3 length is 15 residues. The germline V gene encodes CDR1 SQVTM and CDR2 ANQGSEA. The CDR3: CSVEDLNGRADTQYF. The DNA of the CDR3 is TGCAGCGTTGAAGATCTGAACGGGAGGGCGGATACGCAGTATTTT.

The chain combines TRBV5-1 with TRBJ2-5, with D perhaps being TRBD1 or TRBD2 (6 bases each). The CDR3 length is 16 residues. V was cut by 0 bases and J by 1 base, with 13 bases left in between. Germline V gives CDR1 SGHRS, CDR2 YFSETQ. The CDR3 region is CASSLGGAGPQETQYF. CDR3 DNA sequence: TGCGCCAGCAGCTTGGGGGGGGCGGGTCCCCAAGAGACCCAGTACTTC.

The V gene is TRBV15, the J gene TRBJ2-3, with a weak D call TRBD2 (6 bases). The CDR3 length is 13 residues. V shed 7 bases and J shed 3 bases, with 11 bases lying between them. The germline CDR1 and CDR2 sequences are LNHNV and YYDKDF (reference sequence). CDR3 residues: CATNPSGTDTQYF. The CDR3 bases are TGTGCCACCAACCCAAGCGGGACAGATACGCAGTATTTT.

The V and J genes are TRBV4-3 and TRBJ1-2, with D perhaps matching TRBD1 (6 bases). Trimming removed 0 bases at V and 4 bases at J, with 18 bases between. CDR3 length: 17 amino acids. Germline CDR1 and CDR2: LGHNA and YSLEER. Here the CDR3 DNA reads TGCGCCAGCAGCCAAGATACCCTGGTCCAGGGGTTCTATGGCTACACCTTC. Its translation: CASSQDTLVQGFYGYTF.

This clonotype was recorded many times. The chain is built from TRBV29-1 and TRBJ2-1; D possibly corresponds to TRBD1 (5 bases). V was cut by 7 bases and J by 6 bases, with 22 bases left in between. Per germline, CDR1 SQVTM and CDR2 ANQGSEA. This CDR3 spans 15 amino acids. CDR3 region: CSGRRSLGEGNEQFF. CDR3 nucleotides: TGCAGCGGCCGCAGGAGTCTAGGGGAAGGCAATGAGCAGTTCTTC.

This clonotype was found many times. V and J are TRBV29-1 and TRBJ1-1; 8 bases are shared with TRBD1. Per the germline V gene, CDR1 is SQVTM and CDR2 is ANQGSEA. The CDR3 is 14 residues long. V lost 5 bases, J lost 5 bases, and 10 bases stayed unmatched. CDR3 DNA: TGCAGCGTTCAGAAGACAGGGGCGGTAACTGAAGCTTTCTTT. It encodes CSVQKTGAVTEAFF.

The table lists this clonotype with a few counts. This chain connects TRBV20-1 to TRBJ2-1; D may match TRBD1 or TRBD2 (6 bases each). Trimming pared 2 bases from V and 5 bases from J, leaving 16 bases between. The CDR3 is 15 residues long. CDR1 and CDR2 (germline): DFQATT, SNEGSKA (reference sequence). CDR3 in amino acids: CSARRGGLYNNEQFF. CDR3 DNA sequence: TGCAGTGCTAGAAGAGGGGGACTTTATAACAATGAGCAGTTCTTC.

This clonotype has just a few counts. This chain uses TRBV12-3 or TRBV12-4 with TRBJ1-2; TRBD1 is a possible D gene (5 bases). V was cut by 1 base and J by 1 base, with 13 bases left in between. The CDR3 loop spans 16 amino acids. The CDR3 DNA sequence: TGTGCCAGCAGTTTAGGTGTGGGGGAGCTTAACTATGGCTACACCTTC. This gives the protein CASSLGVGELNYGYTF.

The chain recombines TRBV12-3 or TRBV12-4 with TRBJ1-5, with D hard to call. The length of the CDR3 is 13 residues. With 3 bases removed from V and 6 bases from J, the gap between germline ends came to 9 bases. The CDR3 sequence: CASSLNPAQPQHF. The DNA for the CDR3 is TGTGCCAGCAGTTTGAACCCGGCTCAGCCCCAGCATTTT.

The table lists this clonotype with many counts. The gene calls are TRBV7-9 and TRBJ2-7; perhaps TRBD2 as D (6 bases). CDR1 is SEHNR, CDR2 FQNEAQ, per germline (reference sequence). V lost 6 bases to trimming and J lost 5 bases, with 14 bases between them. This CDR3 is built from 13 residues. The CDR3 DNA reads as TGTGCCAGCAGTTTGACTAGTCCCCACGAGCAGTACTTC. It yields the protein CASSLTSPHEQYF.

The rearrangement uses TRBV5-8 and TRBJ2-5; 9 bases agree with TRBD1. V lost 1 base to trimming and J lost 5 bases; unmatched junction nucleotides: 9. CDR1 and CDR2 from the germline V gene are SGHTS and YDEGEE. The CDR3 has 16 amino acids. The CDR3 loop reads CASSLRGTGGGETQYF. The CDR3 bases are TGTGCCAGCAGCTTGCGGGGTACAGGGGGCGGTGAGACCCAGTACTTC.

This clonotype was observed at least ten times. The V call is TRBV20-1, the J call TRBJ1-2; TRBD1 matches 8 bases. Per the germline V gene, CDR1 is DFQATT and CDR2 is SNEGSKA (reference sequence). V shed 6 bases and J 3 bases; nucleotides not matched to a gene: 6. The CDR3 runs 13 residues. The CDR3 here is CSAGQGVYYGYTF. The CDR3 nucleotides read TGCAGTGCCGGACAGGGAGTATACTATGGCTACACCTTC.

This clonotype was seen many times. This chain connects TRBV4-3 to TRBJ2-5, with D perhaps TRBD1 (6 bases). This CDR3 region has 15 residues. Looked up from germline, CDR1 is LGHNA and CDR2 is YSLEER. The V end was cut by 3 bases, the J end by 4 bases, with 15 bases between. The CDR3 bases are TGCGCCAGCAGCCAGACACAGGGATTAGGAGAGACCCAGTACTTC. Protein: CASSQTQGLGETQYF.

This clonotype was seen ten or more times. The CDR3 DNA sequence: TGTGCCATCAGTGGTTCTGGGCGCGAGCAGTACTTC. Amino acids: CAISGSGREQYF. The chain links TRBV10-3 to TRBJ2-7; D is unresolved. The V gene lost 4 bases and the J gene lost 6 bases, with 10 bases spanning the gap. The CDR3 is made up of 12 amino acids. Per the germline V gene, CDR1 is ENHRY and CDR2 is SYGVKD.

This clonotype turned up a few times. This chain uses TRBV5-1 with TRBJ2-5, with 10 bases that match TRBD2. J lost 4 bases, V lost 4 bases, and 13 bases had no gene match. This CDR3 is 17 amino acids long. Per germline, CDR1 SGHRS and CDR2 YFSETQ. This CDR3 reads CASSRWASTSGTETQYF. DNA for the CDR3: TGCGCCAGCAGCCGGTGGGCTTCTACTAGCGGGACAGAGACCCAGTACTTC.

This chain joins TRBV11-2 and TRBJ1-2; D not certain. Trimming left V 5 bases short and J 2 bases short, with 12 bases between. CDR1 and CDR2 from the germline V gene are SGHAT and FQNNGV. The CDR3 runs 14 residues. The CDR3 loop is CASSPGRMNYGYTF. The CDR3 nucleotides are TGTGCCAGCAGCCCCGGTCGGATGAACTATGGCTACACCTTC.

The chain uses TRBV6-5 and TRBJ2-2, with 7 bases aligning to TRBD2. The CDR3 loop spans 16 amino acids. The germline CDR1 and CDR2 sequences are MNHEY and SVGAGI. Unmatched junction bases numbered 6, after V lost 4 bases and J lost 1 base. CDR3 in amino acids: CASSSPGLKNTGELFF. DNA for the CDR3: TGTGCCAGCAGTTCACCGGGACTAAAGAACACCGGGGAGCTGTTTTTT.

The table lists this clonotype with many counts. The chain's CDR3 is CSVGNGELFF. Here the CDR3 DNA reads TGCAGCGTTGGCAACGGGGAGCTGTTTTTT. V and J are TRBV29-1 and TRBJ2-2; no clear D gene. The CDR3 has 10 residues. The germline V gene encodes CDR1 SQVTM and CDR2 ANQGSEA. Trimming stripped 4 bases from V and 7 bases from J, with 4 bases between.

This clonotype was observed many times. The chain links TRBV5-5 to TRBJ2-5, with D unresolved. The CDR3 spans 14 residues. CDR1 is SGHKS, CDR2 YYEKEE, per germline (reference sequence). V was clipped by 0 bases and J by 8 bases, with 14 bases between them. The CDR3 DNA is TGTGCCAGCAGCTTGGCCGTTACCCAAGGAACCCAGTACTTC. As protein: CASSLAVTQGTQYF. The variable domain in full, with the rest retrieved from reference TRBV5-5 and TRBJ2-5, is DAGVTQSPTHLIKTRGQQVTLRCSPISGHKSVSWYQQVLGQGPQFIFQYYEKEERGRGNFPDRFSARQFPNYSSELNVNALLLGDSALYLCASSLAVTQGTQYFGPGTRLLVL.

The sample holds a few counts of this clonotype. In nucleotides, the CDR3 is TGCGCCAGCACCCTAGGGCCTAACGGGGGCTACGAGCAGTACTTC. It encodes CASTLGPNGGYEQYF. This chain connects TRBV5-1 to TRBJ2-7; tentatively, D is TRBD2 (6 bases). V lost 6 bases, J lost 3 bases, and 19 bases lay in between. This CDR3 comprises 15 residues. Germline CDR1 SGHRS, CDR2 YFSETQ.

This clonotype occurred a few times. This sequence joins TRBV4-2 and TRBJ2-1; D may be TRBD1 or TRBD2 (5 bases each). With 4 bases removed from V and 7 bases from J, the gap between germline ends came to 26 bases. In germline, CDR1 is LGHNA, CDR2 YNFKEQ. The CDR3 extends over 18 amino acids. The CDR3 spells CASSRNQGRVGRGNEQFF. In nucleotides, the CDR3 is TGTGCCAGCAGCCGTAACCAAGGGAGAGTGGGGCGTGGGAATGAGCAGTTCTTC.

A few counts support this clonotype. The chain has TRBV2 and TRBJ2-3; 12 bases line up with TRBD2. V trimming: 5 bases; J trimming: 5 bases; junction bases outside the gene matches: 2. Germline V gives CDR1 SNHLY, CDR2 FYNNEI. The CDR3 totals 14 residues. CDR3: CASSQTSGRDTQYF. In DNA, the CDR3 is TGTGCCAGCAGTCAGACTAGCGGGAGAGATACGCAGTATTTT.

This clonotype occurred a few times. It may be a read error: a sequence one base away is much more abundant. The chain combines TRBV5-1 with TRBJ2-3; D is undetermined. Germline CDR1 reads SGHRS; CDR2 reads YFSETQ. Trimming took 0 bases from V and 5 from J, leaving 7 bases between them. This CDR3 region has 13 residues. CDR3 in amino acids: CASSLGVQDTQYF. The DNA of the CDR3 is TGCGCCAGCAGCTTGGGGGTCCAAGATACGCAGTATTTT.

The rearrangement uses TRBV2 and TRBJ2-2; 7 bases are shared with TRBD2. This CDR3 is built from 14 residues. Trimming at V came to 3 bases and at J to 3 bases, leaving 1 base not matched to a gene. Germline V gives CDR1 SNHLY, CDR2 FYNNEI. CDR3 in amino acids: CASSEGGYTGELFF. Written as DNA, the CDR3 is TGTGCCAGCAGTGAGGGGGGGTACACCGGGGAGCTGTTTTTT.

At least ten counts were recorded for this clonotype. The chain is built from TRBV12-3 or TRBV12-4 and TRBJ2-2, with D unclear. V lost 7 bases, J lost 5 bases, and 5 bases lay in between. CDR3 length equals 11 residues. The CDR3 protein is CASTLTGELFF. DNA for the CDR3: TGTGCCAGCACCCTTACCGGGGAGCTGTTTTTT.

This clonotype was recorded a few times. V is TRBV4-3 and J is TRBJ2-1; 7 bases map to TRBD2. With V trimmed by 0 bases and J by 5 bases, 10 bases remained unmatched. This CDR3 is 17 amino acids long. CDR1 LGHNA and CDR2 YSLEER come from the germline V gene. In DNA, the CDR3 is TGCGCCAGCAGCCAAGAGTCTAATGGGCTAGCGGACAATGAGCAGTTCTTC. It translates to CASSQESNGLADNEQFF.

This rearrangement joins TRBV4-1 to TRBJ2-1; D is unclear. This CDR3 has 11 residues. V lost 1 base, J lost 12 bases, and 7 bases lay in between. Germline values: CDR1 MGHRA, CDR2 YSYEKL. As DNA, the CDR3 is TGCGCCAGCAGCCAAGGATATGTGCAGTTCTTC. Amino acids: CASSQGYVQFF.

This clonotype was seen many times. V usage is TRBV7-2 and J usage is TRBJ2-7, with 7 bases aligning to TRBD1. Germline V lookup: CDR1 SGHTA, CDR2 FQGNSA. Germline trimming cut 3 bases from V and 1 base from J; bases unmatched to any gene: 3. The CDR3 is made up of 14 amino acids. The CDR3 DNA sequence: TGTGCCAGCAGCTTGGGACAGAGATCCTACGAGCAGTACTTC. This codes for CASSLGQRSYEQYF.

This clonotype was detected ten times or more. The genes are TRBV9 and TRBJ2-1, with a weak D call TRBD2 (5 bases). Trimming removed 0 bases from V and 9 bases from J, with 13 bases in between. The CDR3 is made up of 14 amino acids. CDR1 SGDLS and CDR2 YYNGEE come from the germline V gene. Here the CDR3 DNA reads TGTGCCAGCAGCGTAGTAACGGGATCTGGTGAGCAGTTCTTC. Translation gives CASSVVTGSGEQFF. Full variable domain (outside the CDR3, taken from reference TRBV9 and TRBJ2-1): DSGVTQTPKHLITATGQRVTLRCSPRSGDLSVYWYQQSLDQGLQFLIQYYNGEERAKGNILERFSAQQFPDLHSELNLSSLELGDSALYFCASSVVTGSGEQFFGPGTRLTVL.

This chain joins TRBV5-1 and TRBJ2-1; no definite D call. In germline, CDR1 is SGHRS, CDR2 YFSETQ. The CDR3 totals 16 residues. Trimming removed 0 bases at V and 2 bases at J, with 12 bases between. CDR3 coding DNA: TGCGCCAGCAGCTTGGCTCAGCGCGGAGCCTACAATGAGCAGTTCTTC. This encodes CASSLAQRGAYNEQFF.